The 9 T cell receptor beta chains below were found in one sample sequenced in a study of blood T cell repertoires in COVID-19. Method: immunoSEQ multiplex PCR; TCRdb's copy keeps in-frame clones and lacks some. Of 130,000 or so clones in the sample, roughly 91% are singletons; the top ten hold approximately 4.3%. The material sequenced was peripheral blood. These receptors all come from a man in his 60s with COVID-19, enrolled during active disease.

The chain's CDR3 is CASSLCIRPEACGGETQYF. The CDR3 nucleotides are TGTGCCAGCAGTTTATGCATCCGGCCCGAGGCGTGCGGGGGAGAGACCCAGTACTTC. J is TRBJ2-5 and V is TRBV28; 7 bases line up with TRBD2. The germline gives CDR1 MDHEN, CDR2 SYDVKM. The CDR3 runs to 19 residues. V was pared by 0 bases and J by 4 bases, with 17 bases of the junction left unmatched.

This chain links TRBV19 with TRBJ1-2, with 10 bases matching TRBD1. Trimming cost V 9 bases and J 3 bases; bases outside gene matches: 7. The CDR3 contains 14 residues. The germline V gene has CDR1 LNHDA and CDR2 SQIVND (reference sequence). The CDR3 bases are TGTGCCAGCGTGGGGACAGGGGCCTACTATGGCTACACCTTC. Amino acids: CASVGTGAYYGYTF. Based on the CDR3 plus reference TRBV19 and TRBJ1-2, the full variable domain is DGGITQSPKYLFRKEGQNVTLSCEQNLNHDAMYWYRQDPGQGLRLIYYSQIVNDFQKGDIAEGYSVSREKKESFPLTVTSAQKNPTAFYLCASVGTGAYYGYTFGSGTRLTVV.

The chain recombines TRBV4-2 with TRBJ1-5; D might be TRBD1 (5 bases). The ends were cut back, 2 bases at V and 5 bases at J, with 7 bases in the middle. Germline CDR1 is LGHNA and CDR2 is YNFKEQ. The CDR3 contains 13 residues. DNA for the CDR3: TGTGCCAGCAGCCAATCCAGGGATCAGCCCCAGCATTTT. Its translation: CASSQSRDQPQHF.

The gene calls are TRBV7-6 and TRBJ2-3; D might be TRBD2 (6 bases). Germline values: CDR1 SGHVS, CDR2 FNYEAQ. The length of the CDR3 is 15 residues. Between the trimmed V and J ends, which lost 1 base and 1 base, there was a span of 9 bases. The CDR3 nucleotides are TGTGCCAGCAGCTTAGTCGGGGGAGGCACAGATACGCAGTATTTT. Its protein product is CASSLVGGGTDTQYF.

The chain employs TRBV7-9 and TRBJ1-2; 7 bases match TRBD1. This CDR3 contains 17 residues. Germline-derived CDR1 and CDR2 are SEHNR and FQNEAQ (reference sequence). After removal of 1 base from V and 0 bases from J, the junction contained 8 bases not matched to a gene. The chain's CDR3 is CASSLGRDSLANYGYTF. DNA of the CDR3: TGTGCCAGCAGCTTAGGAAGGGACAGCCTAGCTAACTATGGCTACACCTTC.

The chain is built from TRBV13 and TRBJ1-1, with no clear D. The CDR3 runs 16 residues. V lost 3 bases to trimming and J lost 4 bases, with 18 bases between them. Germline loops: CDR1 PRHDT, CDR2 FYEKMQ (reference sequence). CDR3 DNA sequence: TGTGCCAGCAGCTTTTTACGGGGTCGGGGTGTCACTGAAGCTTTCTTT. This encodes CASSFLRGRGVTEAFF.

The J gene is TRBJ1-5, the V gene TRBV19; the D is unclear. This CDR3 is 15 amino acids long. In germline, CDR1 is LNHDA, CDR2 SQIVND (reference sequence). The germline V and J ends were trimmed by 2 bases and 1 base, with 9 bases remaining between them. The DNA for the CDR3 is TGTGCCAGTAGTATACCGGGGTCCAGCAATCAGCCCCAGCATTTT. Protein sequence: CASSIPGSSNQPQHF.

The V and J genes are TRBV2 and TRBJ2-2, with TRBD1 identical over 11 bases. The germline CDR1 and CDR2 sequences are SNHLY and FYNNEI. The junction had 2 bases not matched to a gene; V was cut back by 0 bases and J by 5 bases. CDR3 size: 16 residues. CDR3 amino acids: CASSEAGTGGTGELFF. The CDR3 DNA is TGTGCCAGCAGTGAAGCGGGGACAGGGGGAACCGGGGAGCTGTTTTTT.

In DNA form, the CDR3 reads TGTGCCAGCAGCTTAAACCCCGGGACTAACTATGGCTACACCTTC. It translates to CASSLNPGTNYGYTF. V gene TRBV7-2 combines with J gene TRBJ1-2; D not resolved. This CDR3 contains 15 residues. V lost 2 bases, J lost 0 bases, and 10 bases lay in between. CDR1 SGHTA and CDR2 FQGNSA come from the germline V gene.